This entry describes one T cell receptor (beta chain). Its cognate antigen is unknown. Germline loops: CDR1 SGHDT, CDR2 YYEEEE. V shed 4 bases and J shed 0 bases, with 13 bases lying between them. The CDR3 extends over 16 amino acids. This specimen belongs to a study of T cell responses to AZD1222 COVID-19 vaccine. TCRdb keeps only in-frame clones here, not all; method: immunoSEQ multiplex PCR. Of about 140,000 clones listed, 88% are singletons. Overall study findings and caveats: As reported, nearly half of all spike-specific TCRs target variant regions that are unmutated. Donors were chiefly white British, with a greater number of females, and clonal diversity was perhaps underestimated. In all cases, repertoires were sampled only after the peak T cell response.

The material sequenced was peripheral blood, taken 28 days after the second AZD1222 dose. The receptor's source is an adult who received the AZD1222 COVID-19 vaccine. The rearrangement links TRBV5-6 to TRBJ2-2; D could derive from TRBD1 or TRBD2 (5 bases each). CDR3 sequence reads: CASSLLGVANTGELFF. In nucleotides, the CDR3 is TGTGCCAGCAGCCTGCTGGGGGTAGCGAACACCGGGGAGCTGTTTTTT.